The 3 T cell receptor beta chains presented below share a single source sample, sequenced in a study of T-cell reconstitution after alpha-beta-depleted transplantation in children. Using unique molecular identifiers, the investigators prepared the TCRbeta library. TCRdb fed the PCR reads into MiXCR, producing one record per CDR3 protein. The repertoire has 300,000 to 350,000 distinct CDR3 sequences, around 25% of them found once; the top ten carry roughly 9.7%. Specimen: PBMCs, mostly from graft donor cells, collected 180 days after TCRalphabeta/CD19-depleted stem cell transplant. These receptors came from a male patient under 18 who had a stem cell transplant for acute lymphoblastic leukemia, so the T cells may come from the graft donor.

This clonotype turned up a few times. The chain uses TRBV5-1 and TRBJ2-7; the D is unclear. Germline V gives CDR1 SGHRS, CDR2 YFSETQ. This CDR3 is built from 17 residues. Trimming took 4 bases from V and 4 from J, leaving 24 bases between them. The CDR3: CASSPAPIAARIYEQYF. CDR3 coding DNA: TGCGCCAGCAGCCCTGCACCCATCGCGGCCCGGATATACGAGCAGTACTTC.

In this sample, this clonotype turned up a few times. The V and J genes are TRBV6-5 and TRBJ2-1; D possibly matches TRBD1 or TRBD2 (5 bases each). From germline, CDR1 is MNHEY and CDR2 SVGAGI. Deletions cut 6 bases from V and 3 bases from J, with 21 bases between. The CDR3 totals 17 residues. The CDR3 is CASSRPGTQSFYNEQFF. CDR3 sequence (DNA): TGTGCCAGCAGCCGTCCCGGGACCCAGAGCTTCTACAATGAGCAGTTCTTC.

There are a few counts of this clonotype. The genes are TRBV12-3 or TRBV12-4 and TRBJ1-3, with unresolved D. The CDR3 runs to 14 residues. V lost 7 bases and J lost 0, with 10 bases in between. The CDR3: CASKARSSGNTIYF. CDR3 sequence (DNA): TGTGCCAGCAAGGCCCGGAGCTCTGGAAACACCATATATTTT.